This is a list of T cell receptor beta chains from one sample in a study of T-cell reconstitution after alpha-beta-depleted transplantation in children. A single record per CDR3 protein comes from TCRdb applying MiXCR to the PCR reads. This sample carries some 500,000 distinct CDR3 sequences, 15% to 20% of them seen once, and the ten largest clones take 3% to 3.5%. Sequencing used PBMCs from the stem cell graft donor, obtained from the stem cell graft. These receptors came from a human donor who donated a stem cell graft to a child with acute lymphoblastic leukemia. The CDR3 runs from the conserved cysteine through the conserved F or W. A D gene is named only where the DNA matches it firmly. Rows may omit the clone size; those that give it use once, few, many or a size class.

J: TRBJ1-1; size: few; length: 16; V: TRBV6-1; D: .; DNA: TGTGCCAGCACTGATGTGGGAGGTTTCGCGGCCACTGAAGCTTTCTTT; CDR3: CASTDVGGFAATEAFF
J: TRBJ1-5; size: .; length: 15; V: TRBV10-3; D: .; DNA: TGTGCCACCGAGGACCGGGACAAGGGCAATCAGCCCCAGCATTTT; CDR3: CATEDRDKGNQPQHF
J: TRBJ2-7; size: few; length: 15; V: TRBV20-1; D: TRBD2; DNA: TGCAGTGCTAGAGCCACTAGCGGGAGTCCCTACGAGCAGTACTTC; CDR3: CSARATSGSPYEQYF
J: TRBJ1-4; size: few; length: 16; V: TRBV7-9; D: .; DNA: TGTGCCAGCAGCCCTGGGTGGGGGGCATTTGGTGAAAAACTGTTTTTT; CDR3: CASSPGWGAFGEKLFF
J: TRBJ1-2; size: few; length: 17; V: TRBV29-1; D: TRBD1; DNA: TGCAGCGTTCCACGAACGGACAGGGGAATCCCGAACTATGGCTACACCTTC; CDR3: CSVPRTDRGIPNYGYTF
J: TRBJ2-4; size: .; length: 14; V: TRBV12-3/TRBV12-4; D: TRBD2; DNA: TGTGCCAGCGGGACTAGCGATGCCAAAAACATTCAGTACTTC; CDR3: CASGTSDAKNIQYF
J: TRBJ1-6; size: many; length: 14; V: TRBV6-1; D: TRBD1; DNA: TGTGCCAGCAGTGAGACAGGGGAAAATTCACCCCTCCACTTT; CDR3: CASSETGENSPLHF
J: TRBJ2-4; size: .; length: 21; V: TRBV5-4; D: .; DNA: TGTGCCAGCAGCTTGAGTCCAGCCGGGCCCTTGGGGAGTCTAGCCAAAAACATTCAGTACTTC; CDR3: CASSLSPAGPLGSLAKNIQYF
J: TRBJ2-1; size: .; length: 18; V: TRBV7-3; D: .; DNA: TGTGCCAGCAGCTTAAGCTCCAGTCCCCTAAGCTCCTACAATGAGCAGTTCTTC; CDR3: CASSLSSSPLSSYNEQFF
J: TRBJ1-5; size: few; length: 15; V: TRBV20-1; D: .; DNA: TGCAGTGCTAGAGGGGCGGGCTGGTCGGGTCAGCCCCAGCATTTT; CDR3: CSARGAGWSGQPQHF
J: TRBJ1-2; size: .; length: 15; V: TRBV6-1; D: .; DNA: TGTGCCAGCAGTGATTGGGACGGATATAACTATGGCTACACCTTC; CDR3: CASSDWDGYNYGYTF
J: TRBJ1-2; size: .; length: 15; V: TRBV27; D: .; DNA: TGTGCCAGCAGTTCAAACCCAGGGAAAGGAGATGGCTACACCTTC; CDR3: CASSSNPGKGDGYTF
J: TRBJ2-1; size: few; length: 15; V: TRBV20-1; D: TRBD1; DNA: TGCAGTGCTCGGGACAGGGGAAGCTCCTACAATGAGCAGTTCTTC; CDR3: CSARDRGSSYNEQFF
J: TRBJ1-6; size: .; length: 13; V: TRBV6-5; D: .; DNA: TGTGCCAGCAGTTACTCGGGTAGTTCACCCCTCCACTTT; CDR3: CASSYSGSSPLHF
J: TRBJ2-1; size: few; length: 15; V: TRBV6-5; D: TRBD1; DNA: TGTGCCAGCAGTCGACCCGGGACAGAATACAATGAGCAGTTCTTC; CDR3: CASSRPGTEYNEQFF
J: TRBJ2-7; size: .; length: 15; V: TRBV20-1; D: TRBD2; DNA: TGCAGTGCTAGAGATATTGGCGGGAGTAACCACGAGCAGTACTTC; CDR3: CSARDIGGSNHEQYF
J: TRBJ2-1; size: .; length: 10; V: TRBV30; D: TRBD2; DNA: TGTGCCGGGGGGGGCAATGAGCAGTTCTTC; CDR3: CAGGGNEQFF
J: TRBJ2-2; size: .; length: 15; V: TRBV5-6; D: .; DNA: TGTGCCAGCAGCGAGGCCGACACGGGACCCGGGGAGCTGTTTTTT; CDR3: CASSEADTGPGELFF
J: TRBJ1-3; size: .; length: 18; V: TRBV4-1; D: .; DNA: TGCGCCAGCAGCCAAGATCTGACCGGGCGGGGGGCAGGAAACACCATATATTTT; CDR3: CASSQDLTGRGAGNTIYF